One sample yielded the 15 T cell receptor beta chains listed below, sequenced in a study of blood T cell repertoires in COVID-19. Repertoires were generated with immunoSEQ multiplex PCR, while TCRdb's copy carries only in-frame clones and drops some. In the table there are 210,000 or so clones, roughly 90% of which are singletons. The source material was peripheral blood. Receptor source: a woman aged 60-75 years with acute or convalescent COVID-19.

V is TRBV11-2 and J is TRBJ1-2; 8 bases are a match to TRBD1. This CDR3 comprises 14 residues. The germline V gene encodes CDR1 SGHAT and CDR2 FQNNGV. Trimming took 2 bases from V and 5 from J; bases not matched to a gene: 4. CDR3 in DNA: TGTGCCAGCAGCTTATTTCAGGGGGCGTATGGCTACACCTTC. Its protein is CASSLFQGAYGYTF.

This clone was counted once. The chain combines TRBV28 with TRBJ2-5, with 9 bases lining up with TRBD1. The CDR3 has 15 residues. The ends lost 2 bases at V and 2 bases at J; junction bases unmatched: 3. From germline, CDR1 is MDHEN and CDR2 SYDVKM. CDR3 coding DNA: TGTGCCAGCAGTTTAAGGGACAGGGTTCAAGAGACCCAGTACTTC. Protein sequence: CASSLRDRVQETQYF.

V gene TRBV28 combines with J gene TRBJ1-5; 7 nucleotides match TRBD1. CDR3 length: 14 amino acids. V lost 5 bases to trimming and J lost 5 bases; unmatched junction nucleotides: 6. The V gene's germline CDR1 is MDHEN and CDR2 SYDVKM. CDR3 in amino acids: CASSPRQGHQPQHF. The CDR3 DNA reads TGTGCCAGCAGTCCCAGACAGGGTCATCAGCCCCAGCATTTT.

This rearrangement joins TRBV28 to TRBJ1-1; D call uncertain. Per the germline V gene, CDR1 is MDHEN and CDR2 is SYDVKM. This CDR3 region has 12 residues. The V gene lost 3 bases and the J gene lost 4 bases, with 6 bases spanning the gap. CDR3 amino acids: CASSFSGTEAFF. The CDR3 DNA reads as TGTGCCAGCAGTTTTTCGGGCACTGAAGCTTTCTTT.

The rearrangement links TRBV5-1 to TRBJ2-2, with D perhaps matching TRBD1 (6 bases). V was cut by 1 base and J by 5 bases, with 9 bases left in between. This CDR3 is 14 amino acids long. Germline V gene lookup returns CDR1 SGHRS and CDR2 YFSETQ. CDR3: CASSLWGQTGELFF. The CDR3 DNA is TGCGCCAGCAGCTTGTGGGGGCAAACCGGGGAGCTGTTTTTT.

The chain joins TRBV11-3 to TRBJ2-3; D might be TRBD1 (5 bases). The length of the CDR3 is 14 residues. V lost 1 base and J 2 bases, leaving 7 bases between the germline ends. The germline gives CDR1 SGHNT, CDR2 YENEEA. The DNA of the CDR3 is TGTGCCAGCAGCTTAGTGGACACCACAGATACGCAGTATTTT. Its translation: CASSLVDTTDTQYF.

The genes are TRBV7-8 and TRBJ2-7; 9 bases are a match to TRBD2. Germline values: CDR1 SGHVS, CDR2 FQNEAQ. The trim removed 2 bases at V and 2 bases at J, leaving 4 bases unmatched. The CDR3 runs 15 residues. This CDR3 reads CASSLMRGGTYEQYF. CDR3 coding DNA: TGTGCCAGCAGCTTAATGCGGGGGGGTACCTACGAGCAGTACTTC.

CDR3 sequence reads: CASSLRLAVSYEQYF. The CDR3 DNA sequence: TGTGCCAGCAGCTTACGACTAGCGGTTTCCTACGAGCAGTACTTC. V is TRBV11-2 and J is TRBJ2-7; 9 bases match TRBD2. Germline V gene data show CDR1 as SGHAT and CDR2 as FQNNGV. With V trimmed by 2 bases and J by 1 base, 3 bases remained unmatched. The CDR3 consists of 15 residues.

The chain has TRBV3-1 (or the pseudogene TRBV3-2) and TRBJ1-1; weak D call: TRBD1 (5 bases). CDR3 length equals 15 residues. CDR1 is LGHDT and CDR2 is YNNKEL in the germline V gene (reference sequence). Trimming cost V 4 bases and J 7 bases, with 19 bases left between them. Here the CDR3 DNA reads TGTGCCAGCAGCCGGGGGGGGAACCCGGCGTATGAAGCTTTCTTT. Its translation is CASSRGGNPAYEAFF.

The CDR3 nucleotides are TGTGCCAGCAGCTACCATCCGGGAGGAAAAGAGACCCAGTACTTC. This encodes CASSYHPGGKETQYF. V and J are TRBV7-2 and TRBJ2-5; 7 bases align to TRBD2. Germline V lookup: CDR1 SGHTA, CDR2 FQGNSA. The trim removed 4 bases at V and 3 bases at J, leaving 8 bases unmatched. This CDR3 is built from 15 residues.

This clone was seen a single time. CDR3 region: CASSLRGATMNTEAFF. The CDR3 nucleotides read TGTGCCAGCAGCTTGAGAGGAGCCACCATGAACACTGAAGCTTTCTTT. The chain recombines TRBV5-6 with TRBJ1-1; D is unresolved. The germline CDR1 and CDR2 sequences are SGHDT and YYEEEE. Trimming stripped 1 base from V and 0 bases from J, with 13 bases between. The CDR3 is 16 residues long.

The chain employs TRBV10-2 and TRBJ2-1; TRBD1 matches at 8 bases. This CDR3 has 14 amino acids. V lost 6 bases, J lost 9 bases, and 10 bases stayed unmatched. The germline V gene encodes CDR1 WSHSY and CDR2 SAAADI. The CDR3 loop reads CASSVLTGGTEQFF. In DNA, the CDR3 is TGCGCCAGCAGCGTCCTAACAGGGGGAACTGAGCAGTTCTTC.

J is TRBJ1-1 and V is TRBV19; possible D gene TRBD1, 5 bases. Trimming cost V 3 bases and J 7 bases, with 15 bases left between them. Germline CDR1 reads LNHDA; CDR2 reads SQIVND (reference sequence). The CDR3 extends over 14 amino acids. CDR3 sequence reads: CASSIQGTPIEAFF. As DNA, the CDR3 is TGTGCCAGTAGTATCCAGGGTACCCCAATTGAAGCTTTCTTT.

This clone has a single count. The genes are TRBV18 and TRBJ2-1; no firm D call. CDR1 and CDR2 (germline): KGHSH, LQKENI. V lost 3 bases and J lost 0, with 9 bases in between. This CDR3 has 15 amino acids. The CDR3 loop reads CASSPTEYSYNEQFF. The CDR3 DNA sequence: TGTGCCAGCTCACCTACAGAGTACTCCTACAATGAGCAGTTCTTC.

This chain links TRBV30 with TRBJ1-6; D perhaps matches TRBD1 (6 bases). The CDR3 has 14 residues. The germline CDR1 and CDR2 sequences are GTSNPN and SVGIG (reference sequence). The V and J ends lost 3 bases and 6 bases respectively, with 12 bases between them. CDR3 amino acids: CAWSVGQSNSPLHF. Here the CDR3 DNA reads TGTGCCTGGAGCGTTGGACAGAGTAATTCACCCCTCCACTTT. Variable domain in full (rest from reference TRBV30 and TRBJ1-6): SQTIHQWPATLVQPVGSPLSLECTVEGTSNPNLYWYRQAAGRGLQLLFYSVGIGQISSEVPQNLSASRPQDRQFILSSKKLLLSDSGFYLCAWSVGQSNSPLHFGNGTRLTVT.